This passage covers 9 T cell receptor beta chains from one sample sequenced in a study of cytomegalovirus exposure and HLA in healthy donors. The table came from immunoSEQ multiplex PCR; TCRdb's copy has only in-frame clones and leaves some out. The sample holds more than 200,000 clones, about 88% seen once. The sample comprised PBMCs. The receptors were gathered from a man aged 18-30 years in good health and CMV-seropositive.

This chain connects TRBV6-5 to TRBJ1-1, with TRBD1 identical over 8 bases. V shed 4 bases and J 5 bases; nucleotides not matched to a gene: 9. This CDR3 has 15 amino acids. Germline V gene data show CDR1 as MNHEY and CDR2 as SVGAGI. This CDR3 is CASSSPADRATEAFF. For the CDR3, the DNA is TGTGCCAGCAGTTCCCCCGCGGACAGGGCAACTGAAGCTTTCTTT.

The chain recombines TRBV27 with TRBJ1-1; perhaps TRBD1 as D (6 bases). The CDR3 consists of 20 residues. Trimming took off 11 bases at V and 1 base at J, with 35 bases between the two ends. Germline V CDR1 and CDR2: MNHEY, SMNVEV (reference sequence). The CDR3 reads CAVYGLLRGHLEGSNTEAFF. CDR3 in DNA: TGTGCCGTTTATGGGTTACTTCGGGGACACCTTGAGGGTTCGAACACTGAAGCTTTCTTT.

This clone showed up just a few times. The CDR3 DNA is TGTGCCATCAGTGAGTCGGGAATTGTGGGGGACTATGGCTACACCTTC. Residues: CAISESGIVGDYGYTF. This rearrangement joins TRBV10-3 to TRBJ1-2, with D maybe TRBD1 (5 bases). The CDR3 sequence is 16 residues long. The V gene lost 0 bases and the J gene lost 3 bases, with 14 bases spanning the gap. Germline values: CDR1 ENHRY, CDR2 SYGVKD.

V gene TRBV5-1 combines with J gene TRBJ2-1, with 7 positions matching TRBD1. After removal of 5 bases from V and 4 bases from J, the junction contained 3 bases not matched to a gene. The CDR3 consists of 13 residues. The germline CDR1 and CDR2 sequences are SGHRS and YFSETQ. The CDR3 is CASRQGLYNEQFF. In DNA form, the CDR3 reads TGCGCCAGCAGACAGGGGTTATACAATGAGCAGTTCTTC. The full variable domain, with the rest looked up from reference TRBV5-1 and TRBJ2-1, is KAGVTQTPRYLIKTRGQQVTLSCSPISGHRSVSWYQQTPGQGLQFLFEYFSETQRNKGNFPGRFSGRQFSNSRSEMNVSTLELGDSALYLCASRQGLYNEQFFGPGTRLTVL.

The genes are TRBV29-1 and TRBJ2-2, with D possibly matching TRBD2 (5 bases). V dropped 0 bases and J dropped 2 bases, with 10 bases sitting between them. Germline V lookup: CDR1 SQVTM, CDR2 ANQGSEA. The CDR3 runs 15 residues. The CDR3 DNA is TGCAGCGTTGAAGAAAGCGGACCTAACACCGGGGAGCTGTTTTTT. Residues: CSVEESGPNTGELFF.

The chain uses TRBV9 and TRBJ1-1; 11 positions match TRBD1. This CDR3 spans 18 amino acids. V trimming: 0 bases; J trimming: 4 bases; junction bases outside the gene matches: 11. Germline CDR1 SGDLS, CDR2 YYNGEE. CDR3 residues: CASSVARDRGFGGTEAFF. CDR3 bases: TGTGCCAGCAGCGTAGCTAGGGACAGGGGGTTCGGGGGCACTGAAGCTTTCTTT.

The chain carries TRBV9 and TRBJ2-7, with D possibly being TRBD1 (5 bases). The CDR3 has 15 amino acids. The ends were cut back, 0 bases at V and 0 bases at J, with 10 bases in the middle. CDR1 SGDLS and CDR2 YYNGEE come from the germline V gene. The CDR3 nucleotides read TGTGCCAGCAGCGTAGAGACAGTGGCCTCCTACGAGCAGTACTTC. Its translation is CASSVETVASYEQYF.

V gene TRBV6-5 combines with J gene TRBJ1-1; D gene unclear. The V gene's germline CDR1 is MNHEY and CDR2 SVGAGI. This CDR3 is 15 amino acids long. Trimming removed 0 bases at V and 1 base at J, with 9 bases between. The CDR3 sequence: CASSYSTTWNTEAFF. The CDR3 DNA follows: TGTGCCAGCAGTTACTCGACTACATGGAACACTGAAGCTTTCTTT.

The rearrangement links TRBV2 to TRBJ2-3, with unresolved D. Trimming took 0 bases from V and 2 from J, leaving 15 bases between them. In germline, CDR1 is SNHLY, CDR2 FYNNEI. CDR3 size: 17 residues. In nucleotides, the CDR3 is TGTGCCAGCAGTGAAGCGGGCCTAAGATACTCCACAGATACGCAGTATTTT. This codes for CASSEAGLRYSTDTQYF.